This TCR beta chain emerged from a study of blood T cell repertoires in COVID-19. Authors' data handling: Amplification with reference gene primers provided the estimates of nucleated cell counts. Assay: immunoSEQ multiplex PCR; the TCRdb copy retains only in-frame clones and omits some. V and J calls and clone size are those listed in that table; D and trimming were worked out from the DNA. This sample has about 250,000 clones, with just over 85% found just once. Sequencing was carried out using peripheral blood. This TCR derives from a man aged 80 or over with acute or convalescent COVID-19.

CDR3 loop: CASSDSSAPGGNEQFF. CDR3 sequence (DNA): TGTGCCAGCAGTGACTCTAGCGCCCCCGGGGGTAATGAGCAGTTCTTC. The chain employs TRBV6-4 and TRBJ2-1; D perhaps matches TRBD2 (6 bases). Per germline, CDR1 MRHNA and CDR2 SNTAGT. The CDR3 length is 16 residues. Trimming took off 0 bases at V and 7 bases at J, with 16 bases between the two ends.